These 3 T cell receptor beta chains were sequenced from one sample in a study of blood T cell repertoires in COVID-19. Measured with immunoSEQ multiplex PCR; TCRdb has only the in-frame clones, and not every one. The sample holds 300,000 to 350,000 clones, 65% to 90% seen once. Source material: PBMCs or T cells enriched from blood (not recorded which). These receptors all stem from a woman aged 40-49 years with acute COVID-19.

In the case of this clone: Other DNA sequences in the sample encode the same CDR3. V usage is TRBV7-9 and J usage is TRBJ1-1; D unresolved. The length of the CDR3 is 11 residues. In germline, CDR1 is SEHNR, CDR2 FQNEAQ (reference sequence). Between the trimmed V and J ends, which lost 2 bases and 8 bases, there was a span of 6 bases. The chain's CDR3 is CASSLLLEAFF. As DNA, the CDR3 is TGTGCCAGCAGCTTACTTCTCGAAGCTTTCTTT.

A single count supports this clone. The genes are TRBV9 and TRBJ1-5, with D possibly being TRBD1 (5 bases). Germline V gene sequence: CDR1 SGDLS, CDR2 YYNGEE. V was clipped by 0 bases and J by 6 bases, with 13 bases between them. There are 15 residues in the CDR3. In DNA, the CDR3 is TGTGCCAGCAGCGTAGGCGTAGCGGGGGGTCAGCCCCAGCATTTT. Encoded protein: CASSVGVAGGQPQHF.

This sequence joins TRBV5-1 and TRBJ1-1; the D is unclear. V lost 8 bases to trimming and J lost 1 base, with 12 bases between them. Germline V gene sequence: CDR1 SGHRS, CDR2 YFSETQ. This CDR3 spans 13 amino acids. In DNA form, the CDR3 reads TGCGCCAGTTCAGGACTGACGAACACTGAAGCTTTCTTT. Its translation is CASSGLTNTEAFF.